This note documents a single T cell receptor beta chain sequence. Its antigen is unknown. This record belongs to a study of shared clonotypes between healthy human individuals. Findings and limits, study-wide: Researchers found naive subsets generally carried larger estimated richness than memory subsets.

The assay was carried out at the deep level. Per sorted-subset replicate PCR, input was 150 to 250 ng DNA, representing 30,000 to 35,000 T cell genomes. The assay was immunoSEQ multiplex PCR, and TCRdb's table has in-frame clones only and misses some. The table includes a few million clones, approximately 92% detected once. The sequenced material came from naive CD4+ T cells sorted from blood. The subset was: CD45RA+ positively selected. The source of this sequence is a man between 18 and 29 years old in good health.

The CDR3 coding sequence is TGTGCCAGCAGCTCGTCCCGGGACAGGAACACCGGGGAGCTGTTTTTT. Translation: CASSSSRDRNTGELFF. The chain links TRBV5-4 to TRBJ2-2; 7 nucleotides align to TRBD1. Germline loops: CDR1 SGHNT, CDR2 YYREEE (reference sequence). The length of the CDR3 is 16 residues. The ends lost 3 bases at V and 1 base at J; junction bases unmatched: 6.